This is a list of T cell receptor beta chains from one sample in a study of cytomegalovirus exposure and HLA in healthy donors. Assay: immunoSEQ multiplex PCR; the TCRdb copy retains only in-frame clones and omits some. The profile covers 100,000 to 150,000 clones, with roughly 80% appearing a single time and around 2.1% taken by the ten largest. Sequenced: PBMCs. The receptors come from a woman aged 40 to 50 in good health and CMV-seropositive. Both conserved end residues are part of each CDR3. Each record gives: CDR3 protein, CDR3 DNA, D gene, V gene, J gene, clone size. The D gene is left open where the match is weak. Clone size, where shown, is once, few, many, or a class for clones that have expanded.

CASSLGGSFGTQYF	TGTGCCAGCAGCTTGGGGGGTAGTTTTGGTACGCAGTATTTT	.	TRBV11-1	TRBJ2-3	.
CASSPNLVRGAEAFF	TGTGCCAGCTCCCCAAACTTGGTAAGAGGTGCTGAAGCTTTCTTT	.	TRBV18	TRBJ1-1	.
CASSGGTSGRYTDTQYF	TGTGCCAGCAGTGGAGGGACTAGCGGGAGGTACACAGATACGCAGTATTTT	TRBD2	TRBV2	TRBJ2-3	.
CASSLGGGTISEAFF	TGCGCCAGCAGCTTGGGAGGGGGGACTATCTCTGAAGCTTTCTTT	.	TRBV5-1	TRBJ1-1	.
CASSRSGESTDTQYF	TGCGCCAGCAGCCGTAGCGGGGAGAGCACAGATACGCAGTATTTT	TRBD2	TRBV4-1	TRBJ2-3	.
CASTDPGLAGDVEQYF	TGCGCCAGCACCGATCCGGGACTAGCGGGAGATGTCGAGCAGTACTTC	TRBD2	TRBV5-1	TRBJ2-7	few
CSVDSPGQYF	TGCAGCGTTGACTCCCCAGGCCAGTACTTC	.	TRBV29-1	TRBJ2-5	few
CSGGRASGETQYF	TGCAGCGGGGGGAGGGCTAGCGGGGAGACCCAGTACTTC	TRBD2	TRBV29-1	TRBJ2-5	.
CASTATGSSSYNEQFF	TGTGCCAGCACTGCGACAGGTTCGAGCTCCTACAATGAGCAGTTCTTC	.	TRBV2	TRBJ2-1	.
CASSSKRGLSYNEQFF	TGTGCCAGCAGCTCCAAGCGGGGCCTATCCTACAATGAGCAGTTCTTC	TRBD2	TRBV5-4	TRBJ2-1	few
CASTRDGFQETQYF	TGTGCCAGTACCAGGGATGGATTCCAAGAGACCCAGTACTTC	.	TRBV6-1	TRBJ2-5	.
CASSPTTGWNIQYF	TGTGCCAGCAGCCCGACGACAGGGTGGAACATTCAGTACTTC	TRBD1	TRBV11-2	TRBJ2-4	.
CASGTAQGWTYEQYF	TGTGCCAGCGGGACGGCTCAGGGGTGGACTTACGAGCAGTACTTC	.	TRBV6-5	TRBJ2-7	once
CASSPRQGEGYTF	TGTGCCAGCTCACCGCGACAGGGCGAAGGCTACACCTTC	TRBD1	TRBV18	TRBJ1-2	.
CASSSFGGSNQPQHF	TGTGCCAGTAGTAGTTTCGGGGGATCCAATCAGCCCCAGCATTTT	.	TRBV19	TRBJ1-5	few
CASSLASSTNYGYTF	TGTGCCAGCAGCTTAGCCAGTTCCACTAACTATGGCTACACCTTC	.	TRBV7-2	TRBJ1-2	.
CASSLTSGGLSTDTQYF	TGTGCCAGCAGCCTCACTAGCGGGGGCTTAAGCACAGATACGCAGTATTTT	TRBD2	TRBV7-2	TRBJ2-3	.
CASSLLSNTGELFF	TGTGCCAGCAGCTTACTCTCTAACACCGGGGAGCTGTTTTTT	.	TRBV7-3	TRBJ2-2	.